This T cell receptor beta chain was recorded in a study of CD8+ T cells in alopecia areata. J was trimmed by 0 bases and V by 1 base; bases with no gene match: 2. Germline V gene sequence: CDR1 NNHDY, CDR2 SYVADS. This CDR3 spans 16 amino acids. Extracted RNA was reverse transcribed into cDNA, the sequencing template. Data came from immunoSEQ multiplex PCR; TCRdb stores just in-frame clones and leaves some out. Recorded here are about 300,000 clones, none singletons. Cells from pooled cutaneous lymph nodes were sorted by CD4, CD8alpha, NKG2D, NKG2ACE and other markers. This clone was detected only a few times. Its antigen is not identified. Genes here carry mouse names. Coverage ceases 4 residues before the CDR3 finishes, and the germline J gene fills in the end. Different DNA sequences within this sample yield the same CDR3. Study-wide findings and caveats: Researchers reported that TCR sharing among patients proved less clear than in mice, possibly HLA-linked. Normal skin contains resident alphabeta T cells, and these are also sequenced in scalp samples. Lesional scalp, especially alopecia totalis/universalis, showed higher clonality than normal scalp.

Material for sequencing was CD4+ T cells sorted from a lymph node. This TCR came from a C3H/HeJ mouse with alopecia areata. The strain bears MHC haplotype H2-k. This chain uses TRBV13-3 with TRBJ2-1, with 9 nucleotides matching TRBD2. Incomplete CDR3 DNA: TGTGCCAGCAGTGATCGACTGGGGGTTAACTATGCT. This sequence encodes CASSDRLGVNYA. The CDR3 reads in full as CASSDRLGVNYAEQFF.